The rows below give T cell receptor beta chains drawn from one sample of a study of OX40 agonist ivuxolimab in advanced cancers. The assay was immunoSEQ multiplex PCR, and TCRdb's table has in-frame clones only and misses some. The sample carries about 41,000 clones, around 85% recorded once. Sequencing used CD4+ or CD8+ T cells sorted from blood, obtained in a trial of the OX40 agonist ivuxolimab. All receptors derive from an adult with an advanced solid tumor such as melanoma, head and neck, liver or kidney cancer. The CDR3 runs from the conserved cysteine through the conserved F or W. D genes are given only for firm matches. A clone size is listed for some rows: how often the clone was seen (once, few, many), or a class if it is expanded.

>TRBV10-2|TRBD1|.|TRBJ2-5
TGCGCCAGCAGTGTATCGGGACAGGGGGCCAGGGAGACCCAGTACTTC
CASSVSGQGARETQYF
>TRBV6-5|.|.|TRBJ2-7
TGTGCCAGCAGCCGAGGGGCGGGGTTCTCCTACGAGCAGTACTTC
CASSRGAGFSYEQYF
>TRBV18|TRBD1|medium-sized|TRBJ1-5
TGTGCCAGCTCACCGATACAGGGGGGTGATCAGCCCCAGCATTTT
CASSPIQGGDQPQHF
>TRBV7-6|.|.|TRBJ2-1
TGTGCCAGCAGCTTAGCGGGAGCGAAACGCAATGAGCAGTTCTTC
CASSLAGAKRNEQFF
>TRBV6-5|.|.|TRBJ1-4
TGTGCCAGCAGTTACCAGGGGTTTACTAATGAAAAACTGTTTTTT
CASSYQGFTNEKLFF
>TRBV19|TRBD1|.|TRBJ1-1
TGTGCCAGTAGTACCCCCGGGAGGGGGCGGATTACTGAAGCTTTCTTT
CASSTPGRGRITEAFF
>TRBV7-3|.|.|TRBJ2-7
TGTGCCAGCAGCCAGACAGGGAGGGACGAGCAGTACTTC
CASSQTGRDEQYF
>TRBV5-4|TRBD1|.|TRBJ2-4
TGTGCCAGCAGCTTGGCCGGGGGGACAGGGGACATTCAGTACTTC
CASSLAGGTGDIQYF
>TRBV9|.|.|TRBJ1-2
TGTGCCAGCAGCGTGTCGGGTGGGGGGAGAGGCTACACCTTC
CASSVSGGGRGYTF
>TRBV6-5|.|.|TRBJ2-1
TGTGCCAGCTTGGCCCTTAGCTCCTACAATGAGCAGTTCTTC
CASLALSSYNEQFF
>TRBV14|.|.|TRBJ2-7
TGTGCCAGCAGCCAAGATACGGGGTCTGGCGAGCAGTACTTC
CASSQDTGSGEQYF
>TRBV30|TRBD2|few|TRBJ2-3
TGTGCCTCAGGGACTAGCGGGAGTCCAGATACGCAGTATTTT
CASGTSGSPDTQYF
>TRBV28|.|once|TRBJ2-2
TGTGCCAGCAGTTTATGGGGGCGGCCCGCCGGGGAGCTGTTTTTT
CASSLWGRPAGELFF
>TRBV5-1|.|.|TRBJ1-2
TGCGCCAGCAGCTTGGCCGAGGCAGCATATGGCTACACCTTC
CASSLAEAAYGYTF
>TRBV28|TRBD2|.|TRBJ2-1
TGTGCCAGCAGGGACTATAGCGGGAGCTACAATGAGCAGTTCTTC
CASRDYSGSYNEQFF
>TRBV4-1|.|once|TRBJ2-5
TGCGCCAGCAGCCAACGGGAGACCCAGTACTTC
CASSQRETQYF
>TRBV4-1|.|.|TRBJ1-4
TGCGCCAGCAGCCAAGTTGCAGGTTATAGTGAAAAACTGTTTTTT
CASSQVAGYSEKLFF
>TRBV4-1|TRBD1|.|TRBJ1-2
TGCGCCAGCAGCCAGGGACAGGGGTTTGGCTACACCTTC
CASSQGQGFGYTF
>TRBV27|.|.|TRBJ1-1
TGTGCCAGCAGTTTAGGACTGGGGAACACTGAAGCTTTCTTT
CASSLGLGNTEAFF
>TRBV5-8|.|once|TRBJ2-3
TGTGCCAGCAGCTTCGGCACGAGCACAGATACGCAGTATTTT
CASSFGTSTDTQYF
>TRBV19|TRBD1|medium-sized|TRBJ1-2
TGTGCCAGTAGTAGTTCTGGGACAGGGGGTCGTAACTATGGCTACACCTTC
CASSSSGTGGRNYGYTF
>TRBV7-6|.|.|TRBJ2-7
TGTGCCAGCAGCTTAGTCCCGGGACTCAAAAACGCCCACTCCTACGAGCAGTACTTC
CASSLVPGLKNAHSYEQYF
>TRBV2|.|.|TRBJ2-4
TGTGCCAGCAGTGAAAGCCGGGGTGTCGACATTCAGTACTTC
CASSESRGVDIQYF
>TRBV7-9|.|.|TRBJ1-2
TGTGCCAGCACTAGGGAGGTGTCTGGCTACACCTTC
CASTREVSGYTF
>TRBV30|TRBD2|.|TRBJ2-1
TGTGCCTGGAGGAAAGGGGCTAGCGGGCTTAATGAGCAGTTCTTC
CAWRKGASGLNEQFF
>TRBV7-9|.|.|TRBJ1-1
TGTGCCAGCAGCTATCACAGGGTGGGCACTGAAGCTTTCTTT
CASSYHRVGTEAFF
>TRBV29-1|TRBD1|.|TRBJ2-3
TGCAGCGTTGTGGTGACAGGGGTAGGAGATACGCAGTATTTT
CSVVVTGVGDTQYF
>TRBV6-1|TRBD2|once|TRBJ2-7
TGTGCCAGCAGTGAACTAGCGGGAGGGCACCCCGAGCAGTACTTC
CASSELAGGHPEQYF
>TRBV6-5|.|.|TRBJ1-2
TGTGCCAGCAGTTCCGGGACCGAGGTCTATTTCTCTGGCTACACCTTC
CASSSGTEVYFSGYTF
>TRBV5-6|.|.|TRBJ1-3
TGTGCCAGCAGCCCCGCGGTCATCTCTGGAAACACCATATATTTT
CASSPAVISGNTIYF
>TRBV28|.|.|TRBJ2-1
TGTGCCAGCAGTTTAAAAGCGGACAACAATGAGCAGTTCTTC
CASSLKADNNEQFF
>TRBV19|.|.|TRBJ2-1
TGTGCCAGTGAGGACTGGACGACGGACAATGAGCAGTTCTTC
CASEDWTTDNEQFF
>TRBV7-7|.|.|TRBJ1-5
TGTGCTAGCAGCTTAGTACTGGGTCAGCCCCAGCATTTT
CASSLVLGQPQHF
>TRBV9|TRBD1|.|TRBJ1-2
TGTGCCAGCAGCGTCGGACAGGGGGCCTATGGCTACACCTTC
CASSVGQGAYGYTF
>TRBV11-2|.|.|TRBJ1-4
TGTGCCAGCAGCTTAGGGGGTGCAACTAATGAAAAACTGTTTTTT
CASSLGGATNEKLFF
>TRBV28|TRBD1|.|TRBJ1-5
TGTGCCAGCAGTTCAGGGCGGGTAGGGGGCAAGGGTCAGCCCCAGCATTTT
CASSSGRVGGKGQPQHF
>TRBV7-2|.|.|TRBJ2-3
TGTGCCAGCAGCTTACAGCACCTAGCGCAGTATTTT
CASSLQHLAQYF
>TRBV30|TRBD1|.|TRBJ1-1
TGTGCCTGGAGTTGGACAGGGAGAGGGTCGAACACTGAAGCTTTCTTT
CAWSWTGRGSNTEAFF
>TRBV9|TRBD2|few|TRBJ2-5
TGTGCCAGCAGCACTAGCGGGATGGTGGGGACCCCCCAAGAGACCCAGTACTTC
CASSTSGMVGTPQETQYF
>TRBV7-6|TRBD2|.|TRBJ2-7
TGTGCCAGCAGCTTAGCAGAGGGGACTAGCGGGAGGGGGCACGAGCAGTACTTC
CASSLAEGTSGRGHEQYF
>TRBV5-6|.|.|TRBJ2-7
TGTGCCAGCAGGAAGAGGGCAGCTTCCTACGAGCAGTACTTC
CASRKRAASYEQYF
>TRBV7-9|.|.|TRBJ1-2
TGTGCCACCTCGGGGGTCGGCTATGGCTACACCTTC
CATSGVGYGYTF
>TRBV4-3|.|.|TRBJ1-2
TGCGCCAGCAGCCCCCCGATGGGGGGCTACACCTTC
CASSPPMGGYTF
>TRBV28|TRBD1|.|TRBJ2-7
TGTGCCAGCAGTTTGTCCAACAGGGGCGACGAGCAGTACTTC
CASSLSNRGDEQYF
>TRBV29-1|TRBD1|once|TRBJ2-2
TGCAGCGTTGGAAGGGGGACAGGGGTGAACACCGGGGAGCTGTTTTTT
CSVGRGTGVNTGELFF
>TRBV9|TRBD2|.|TRBJ2-7
TGTGCCAGCAGCGTATCCGTGGCTAGCGGGAGGGGCGAGCAGTACTTC
CASSVSVASGRGEQYF
>TRBV2|.|.|TRBJ2-7
TGTGCCAGCAGTGAAACAGGATTAGAACGGTACTTC
CASSETGLERYF
>TRBV12-5|TRBD2|.|TRBJ2-1
TGTGCTAGTGGTTTGGTACTTGGGGGACTAGGCTACAATGAGCAGTTCTTC
CASGLVLGGLGYNEQFF
>TRBV28|.|.|TRBJ2-3
TGTGCCAGCTCCTCAAGACGAGCGCAGTATTTT
CASSSRRAQYF
>TRBV10-2|TRBD1|.|TRBJ1-1
TGCGCCAGCAGTGAGTCCACAGGGGAGATGAACACTGAAGCTTTCTTT
CASSESTGEMNTEAFF
>TRBV14|.|.|TRBJ1-4
TGTGCCAGCAGCCAAGTAGGGGGAACTGAAAAACTGTTTTTT
CASSQVGGTEKLFF
>TRBV6-6|TRBD1|once|TRBJ2-3
TGTGCCAGCTCCCGGGACAGCAGCACAGATACGCAGTATTTT
CASSRDSSTDTQYF
>TRBV11-3|.|.|TRBJ2-7
TGTGCCAGCGGGTCCTCCTCCTACGAGCAGTACTTC
CASGSSSYEQYF
>TRBV4-1|.|few|TRBJ1-1
TGCGCCAGCAGCCAAGTAGTAGATGGCTCGATGGCTTTCTTT
CASSQVVDGSMAFF
>TRBV4-1|TRBD2|.|TRBJ2-1
TGCGCCAGCAGCCAACTATTAGGACTAGCGGGAGCCTATGAGCAGTTCTTC
CASSQLLGLAGAYEQFF
>TRBV7-9|TRBD1|.|TRBJ2-7
TGTGCCAGCAGCCGCAACCTACAGGGGGGAAGGTACGAGCAGTACTTC
CASSRNLQGGRYEQYF
>TRBV28|.|.|TRBJ2-3
TGTGCCAGCAGTTTTGCCGGGACTTCCCCGAGGGCCACAGATACGCAGTATTTT
CASSFAGTSPRATDTQYF
>TRBV5-1|.|.|TRBJ1-4
TGCGCCAGCAGCCCTTCGGGGCGGAATGAAAAACTGTTTTTT
CASSPSGRNEKLFF
>TRBV15|.|.|TRBJ2-7
TGTGCCACCAGCAGCCGGGACAAGTACGAGCAGTACTTC
CATSSRDKYEQYF